One sample yielded the 3 T cell receptor beta chains listed below, sequenced in a study of T-cell reconstitution after alpha-beta-depleted transplantation in children. During its preparation, the TCRbeta library received unique molecular identifiers. TCRdb reprocessed the PCR reads via MiXCR and lists one record per CDR3 protein. The sample has about 500,000 distinct CDR3 sequences; roughly 33% are singletons. This specimen was PBMCs from the stem cell graft donor, taken from the stem cell graft. Every receptor here comes from a human donor who donated a stem cell graft to a child with aplastic anemia.

CDR3 protein: CASSFSGRKTGELFF. DNA for the CDR3: TGTGCCAGCAGTTTCAGCGGGAGAAAAACCGGGGAGCTGTTTTTT. V gene TRBV28 combines with J gene TRBJ2-2; the match to TRBD2 covers 8 bases. V lost 3 bases, J lost 5 bases, and 5 bases stayed unmatched. The CDR3 loop spans 15 amino acids. The germline CDR1 and CDR2 sequences are MDHEN and SYDVKM.

The chain recombines TRBV13 with TRBJ1-6; D is unresolved. Germline V gene lookup returns CDR1 PRHDT and CDR2 FYEKMQ (reference sequence). This CDR3 contains 19 residues. V was trimmed by 5 bases and J by 7 bases, leaving 27 bases between them. This chain's CDR3 is CASSPPRLSDHGENSPLHF. CDR3 DNA sequence: TGTGCCAGCAGCCCCCCGCGGCTTTCCGACCATGGGGAGAATTCACCCCTCCACTTT.

This clonotype was observed a few times. This chain joins TRBV20-1 and TRBJ2-5; D might be TRBD2 (6 bases). The CDR3 has 14 residues. V was trimmed by 3 bases and J by 5 bases, leaving 16 bases between them. Germline-derived CDR1 and CDR2 are DFQATT and SNEGSKA (reference sequence). In DNA form, the CDR3 reads TGCAGTGCTAGTCGGGCCGGGGGTGATGAGACCCAGTACTTC. It codes for CSASRAGGDETQYF.